This T cell receptor (beta chain) was identified in a study of cytomegalovirus exposure and HLA in healthy donors. The wider study: Among 398 genotyped donors, around 80% fell in the Caucasian-associated ancestry cluster.

As to this clone: As yet, its antigen is unknown.

General study points: A few of the chains that were CMV-associated were confirmed in vitro to be specific for CMV antigens. Follow-up analysis later connected one missense variant in DCLRE1C with trimming of TCR beta V- and J-genes.

Unmatched junction bases numbered 5, after V lost 6 bases and J lost 4 bases. There are 14 residues in the CDR3. Germline CDR1 is MDHEN and CDR2 is SYDVKM. A multiplex PCR was run with 60 Vbeta primers and 13 Jbeta primers. Only in-frame clones appear in the TCRdb table, and some are missing; sequencing was by immunoSEQ multiplex PCR. This sample has under 130,000 clones, with around three quarters found just once. The sequenced sample was PBMCs. The origin of this receptor is a female donor in good health and CMV-seropositive. This rearrangement joins TRBV28 to TRBJ2-2; 7 bases are a match to TRBD2. Here the CDR3 DNA reads TGTGCCAGCAGGTTAGCGGGTGCCACCGGGGAGCTGTTTTTT. It translates to CASRLAGATGELFF. Using reference TRBV28 and TRBJ2-2 for the parts outside the CDR3, the full variable domain is DVKVTQSSRYLVKRTGEKVFLECVQDMDHENMFWYRQDPGLGLRLIYFSYDVKMKEKGDIPEGYSVSREKKERFSLILESASTNQTSMYLCASRLAGATGELFFGEGSRLTVL.